This T cell receptor beta chain was recovered during a study of blood T cell repertoires in COVID-19 (dated by TCRdb to about 2020). In the study overall: Collaborator samples came from the United States, Italy and Spain and covered acute and convalescent phases of COVID-19. The material from the prospective study consisted of cDNA or gDNA derived from T cells, B-cell-depleted T cells, or PBMCs. Subjects who had been exposed to COVID-19, were actively infected with it, or had recovered from it provided the deeply sampled blood TCRbeta repertoires that made up the dataset. The repertoires were released in a freely available public database intended as a resource for research on the immune response to SARS-CoV-2. The samples were drawn from two sources: the first 160 participants of the ongoing ImmuneRACE study, and about 1,300 subjects contributed by 6 global collaborators. Nearly every sample came with metadata listing a de-identified subject ID, COVID-19 status, age in years and sex. Where HLA class I and class II types were available, the types were taken from metadata supplied by the sample provider, not from assay-based typing.

Collaborating institutions collected whole blood in K2EDTA tubes following their own protocols. Collaborator samples were shipped for TCRbeta analysis as frozen whole blood, isolated PBMCs, or DNA extracted from either sample type. Concerning this clone: What this receptor recognizes is not known. Within one base of it there is no much larger clone, and no base qualities were kept.

The immunoSEQ Assay, a bias-controlled multiplex PCR, was used to amplify TCRbeta CDR3 regions from genomic DNA. As for the original processing: The number of nucleated cells in each sample was estimated from the amplification of reference gene primers within the assay. Sequence reads were collapsed and filtered to measure the absolute abundance of every unique TCRbeta CDR3 rearrangement. For each sample, productive Simpson clonality was calculated as the square root of Simpson's diversity index over productive rearrangements. TCRdb took over this immuneACCESS table, retaining in-frame rearrangements with V and J assigned. Such tables are incomplete; in checked studies, under half of the missing clones stem from an unresolved V gene, and the remainder is unexplained. V and J calls and clone size follow that table, whereas D and trimming were derived from the DNA. For this sample there are 240,000 or so clones; around four fifths appear just once. The ten largest clones take up under 2% of the sample.

Beyond this particular receptor, the publication reports: The quantity of clinical and demographic metadata differed by source and by participant and was supplied without curation.

CDR1 LGHDT and CDR2 YNNKEL were looked up in the germline V gene (reference sequence). Here V drops 4 bases and J drops 4 bases, and the junction holds 2 bases not matched to any gene. The CDR3 has 14 amino acids, counting the end cysteine and phenylalanine. The CDR3 DNA has 42 bases and is translated from base 1. The sequence is built from TRBV3-1 (or the pseudogene TRBV3-2) and TRBJ2-5, with 11 bases matching TRBD2. The sequence derives from an elderly woman with acute or convalescent COVID-19. The specimen sequenced was peripheral blood. CDR3 protein: CASSLAGGGETQYF. The nucleotide sequence reads as follows: TGTGCCAGCAGCCTAGCGGGAGGGGGAGAGACCCAGTACTTC.